This TCR beta chain was sequenced for a study of blood T cell repertoires in COVID-19. Study-level information: Samples came from the United States, Italy and Spain, spanning acute and convalescent COVID-19. PBMCs, B-cell-depleted T cells, or T cells provided the cDNA or gDNA that made up the material.

Authors' data handling: Scientists estimated how many nucleated cells there were by amplifying reference gene primers. Measured with immunoSEQ multiplex PCR; TCRdb has only the in-frame clones, and not every one. That table is the source of V, J and clone size, and D and trimming were worked out from the DNA. The data show approximately 150,000 clones, around nine tenths seen once. This clone is a singleton in its sample. V lost 1 base, J lost 10 bases, and 9 bases stayed unmatched. Germline CDR1 reads LGHDT; CDR2 reads YNNKEL (reference sequence). This CDR3 comprises 14 residues. The chain combines TRBV3-1 (or the pseudogene TRBV3-2) with TRBJ1-1, with 7 positions matching TRBD1. The clonotype comes from a woman in her 50s with active or convalescent COVID-19. What was sequenced was peripheral blood. Here the CDR3 reads CASSQGQGNARAFF. The CDR3 DNA follows: TGTGCCAGCAGCCAAGGACAGGGAAACGCCCGAGCTTTCTTT.